This record covers a single TCR beta chain. Clones were read by immunoSEQ multiplex PCR, and TCRdb kept only the in-frame ones, dropping some. Among 200,000 to 250,000 clones listed, 85% to 90% were seen once. These data belong to a study of blood T cell repertoires in COVID-19. This CDR3 has 21 residues. This chain connects TRBV12-1 to TRBJ2-1; TRBD2 is the table's D call, not checked against the DNA. TRBV12-1 is an annotated pseudogene. The TCR sequence derives from a woman aged 50 to 65 with COVID-19, enrolled during active disease. The source material was peripheral blood. The CDR3 sequence is CASSYLSLAGGHPLRYNEQFF. CDR3 bases: TGTGCCAGCAGCTACCTATCTCTAGCGGGGGGCCATCCTTTAAGATACAATGAGCAGTTCTTC.